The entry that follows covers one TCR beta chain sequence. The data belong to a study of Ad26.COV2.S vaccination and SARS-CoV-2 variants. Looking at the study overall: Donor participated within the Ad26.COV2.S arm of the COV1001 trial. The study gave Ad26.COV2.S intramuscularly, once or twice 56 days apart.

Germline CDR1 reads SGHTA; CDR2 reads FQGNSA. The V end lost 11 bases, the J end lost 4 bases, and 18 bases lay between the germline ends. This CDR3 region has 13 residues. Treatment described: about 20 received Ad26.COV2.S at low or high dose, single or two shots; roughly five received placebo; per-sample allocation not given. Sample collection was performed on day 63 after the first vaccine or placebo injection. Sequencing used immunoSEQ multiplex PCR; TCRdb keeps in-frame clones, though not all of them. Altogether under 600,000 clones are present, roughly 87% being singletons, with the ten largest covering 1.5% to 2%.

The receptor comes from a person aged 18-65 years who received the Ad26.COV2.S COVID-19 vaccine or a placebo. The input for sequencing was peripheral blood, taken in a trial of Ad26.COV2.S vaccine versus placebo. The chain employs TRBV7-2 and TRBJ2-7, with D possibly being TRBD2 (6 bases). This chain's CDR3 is CAVGPRGRYEQYF. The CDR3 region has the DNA TGTGCCGTCGGGCCCCGGGGGAGGTACGAGCAGTACTTC.